The sequence of this TCR beta chain was determined in a study of beta chain features in type 1 diabetes. Study-level points and caveats: All four CD4+ subsets of Type 1 diabetes patients contained TCRB CDR3s that were moderately but significantly shorter. Over-representation of high TCR-expressing cells was a possible consequence of cDNA sequencing.

In germline, CDR1 is LNHDA, CDR2 SQIVND (reference sequence). There are 14 residues in the CDR3. The V end lost 8 bases, the J end lost 3 bases, and 17 bases lay between the germline ends. Regarding this clone: Its antigen is unidentified.

Every isolated RNA sample was fully reverse transcribed, so sequencing captured expressed TCRB transcripts. Repertoires were generated with immunoSEQ multiplex PCR, while TCRdb's copy carries only in-frame clones and drops some. The sample includes about 170,000 clones, about 7.9% of them seen just once. The clonotype comes from a man aged 18 to 29 with type 1 diabetes. What was sequenced was central memory CD4+ T cells from blood. This chain uses TRBV19 with TRBJ2-7; D perhaps matches TRBD1 (6 bases). DNA of the CDR3: TGTGCCAGTTACGGTCCGGGACATATCTACGAGCAGTACTTC. It specifies CASYGPGHIYEQYF.